Below, 6 T cell receptor beta chains from the same sample are listed, as sequenced in a study of cytomegalovirus exposure and HLA in healthy donors (TCRdb year 2017). The library was obtained by the immunoSEQ multiplex PCR assay. For the multiplex PCR, a mixture combining 60 forward primers for TCR Vbeta segments and 13 reverse primers for TCR Jbeta segments was used. TCRdb re-hosts the immuneACCESS table, in-frame sequences only. Its copies lack some clones; in the studies checked, an unresolved V gene accounts for under half of them, and the cause for the rest is not known. This sample comprises about 140,000 clones, roughly 80% of them detected only once. Together, the top ten hold over 6.5% of the sample. Material for sequencing was PBMCs. The receptors shown here come from a man between 35 and 55 years old in good health and CMV-seropositive.

V and J are TRBV6-4 and TRBJ2-1, with 8 positions matching TRBD2. J was trimmed by 6 bases and V by 3 bases; bases with no gene match: 4. CDR1 and CDR2 from the germline V gene are MRHNA and SNTAGT. The length of the CDR3 is 14 residues. The CDR3 coding sequence is TGTGCCAGCAGTGAGCGGGAGGCTGGCAATGAGCAGTTCTTC. Translation: CASSEREAGNEQFF.

The chain links TRBV14 to TRBJ2-3; 7 bases match TRBD1. The CDR3 spans 13 residues. The germline CDR1 and CDR2 sequences are SGHDN and FVKESK. Trimming took 3 bases from V and 3 from J; bases not matched to a gene: 0. The CDR3 bases are TGTGCCAGCAGCCAGACAGGGACAGATACGCAGTATTTT. Translated: CASSQTGTDTQYF.

The CDR3 reads CAWSRRQGAYEQYF. The CDR3 nucleotides read TGTGCCTGGAGTAGAAGACAGGGGGCCTACGAGCAGTACTTC. The V and J genes are TRBV30 and TRBJ2-7; 9 nucleotides match TRBD1. Losses at the gene ends were 2 bases for V and 2 bases for J; bases not matched to a gene: 4. This CDR3 comprises 14 residues. Germline CDR1 is GTSNPN and CDR2 is SVGIG (reference sequence).

In the case of this clone: Other nucleotide sequences from this sample produce the same CDR3. The V and J genes are TRBV7-2 and TRBJ2-1; D possibly corresponds to TRBD2 (5 bases). Trimming removed 4 bases from V and 0 bases from J, with 10 bases in between. This CDR3 contains 15 residues. CDR1 is SGHTA, CDR2 FQGNSA, per germline. The CDR3 coding sequence is TGTGCCAGCAGCTCGGACTCAAGCTCCTACAATGAGCAGTTCTTC. It yields the protein CASSSDSSSYNEQFF.

The chain is built from TRBV9 and TRBJ1-1; no clear D gene. Germline V gene sequence: CDR1 SGDLS, CDR2 YYNGEE. Between the trimmed V and J ends, which lost 0 bases and 6 bases, there was a span of 9 bases. The CDR3 length is 13 residues. The CDR3 sequence is CASSVEFQAEAFF. The CDR3 bases are TGTGCCAGCAGCGTAGAGTTCCAGGCTGAAGCTTTCTTT.

V gene TRBV7-9 combines with J gene TRBJ2-1, with a weak D call TRBD1 (5 bases). Trimming pared 5 bases from V and 6 bases from J, leaving 20 bases between. Germline V lookup: CDR1 SEHNR, CDR2 FQNEAQ (reference sequence). The CDR3 contains 16 residues. The DNA of the CDR3 is TGTGCCAGCAGCGATCGACAAAGCCAGGGTACCAATGAGCAGTTCTTC. Amino acids: CASSDRQSQGTNEQFF.